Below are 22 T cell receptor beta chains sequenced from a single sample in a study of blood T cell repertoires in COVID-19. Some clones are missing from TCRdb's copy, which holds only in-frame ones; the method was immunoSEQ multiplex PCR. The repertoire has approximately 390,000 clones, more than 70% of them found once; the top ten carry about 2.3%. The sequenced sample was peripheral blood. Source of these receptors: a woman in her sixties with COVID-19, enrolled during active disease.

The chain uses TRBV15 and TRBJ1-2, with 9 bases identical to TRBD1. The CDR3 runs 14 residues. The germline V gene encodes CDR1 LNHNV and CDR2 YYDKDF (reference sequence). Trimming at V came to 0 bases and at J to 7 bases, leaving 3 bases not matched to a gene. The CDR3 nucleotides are TGTGCCACCAGCAGAGAAACAGGGGGCTTTGGCTACACCTTC. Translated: CATSRETGGFGYTF.

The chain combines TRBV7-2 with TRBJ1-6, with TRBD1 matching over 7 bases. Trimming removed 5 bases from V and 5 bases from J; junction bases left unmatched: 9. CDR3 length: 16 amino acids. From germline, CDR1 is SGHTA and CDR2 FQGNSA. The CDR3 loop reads CASSPREGADNSPLHF. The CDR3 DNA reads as TGTGCCAGCAGCCCACGAGAGGGGGCAGATAATTCACCCCTCCACTTT.

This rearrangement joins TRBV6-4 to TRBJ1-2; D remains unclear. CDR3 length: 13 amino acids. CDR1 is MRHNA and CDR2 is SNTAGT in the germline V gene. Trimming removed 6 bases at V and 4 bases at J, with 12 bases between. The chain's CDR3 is CASSAGSLYGYTF. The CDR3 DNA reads TGTGCCAGCAGCGCGGGCAGTCTCTATGGCTACACCTTC.

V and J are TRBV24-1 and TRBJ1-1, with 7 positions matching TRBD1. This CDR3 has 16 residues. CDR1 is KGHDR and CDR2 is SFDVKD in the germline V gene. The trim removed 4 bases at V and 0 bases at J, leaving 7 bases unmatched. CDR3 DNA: TGTGCCACCAGTGAGGGAACAGGGGTTCTGAACACTGAAGCTTTCTTT. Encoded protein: CATSEGTGVLNTEAFF.

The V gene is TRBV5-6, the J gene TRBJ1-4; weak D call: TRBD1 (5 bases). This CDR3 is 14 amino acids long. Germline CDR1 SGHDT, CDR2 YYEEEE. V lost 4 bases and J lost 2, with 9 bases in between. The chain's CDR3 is CASSPSGTNEKLFF. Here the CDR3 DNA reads TGTGCCAGCAGCCCTTCAGGGACTAATGAAAAACTGTTTTTT.

The CDR3 DNA reads TGCGCCAGCAGCTTGAACAGCGGCACCACCTACGAGCAGTACTTC. Protein: CASSLNSGTTYEQYF. The chain has TRBV5-1 and TRBJ2-7, with D tentatively TRBD2 (5 bases). Germline CDR1 SGHRS, CDR2 YFSETQ. This CDR3 has 15 amino acids. Deletions cut 1 base from V and 2 bases from J, with 13 bases between. The full variable domain, with the rest looked up from reference TRBV5-1 and TRBJ2-7, is KAGVTQTPRYLIKTRGQQVTLSCSPISGHRSVSWYQQTPGQGLQFLFEYFSETQRNKGNFPGRFSGRQFSNSRSEMNVSTLELGDSALYLCASSLNSGTTYEQYFGPGTRLTVT.

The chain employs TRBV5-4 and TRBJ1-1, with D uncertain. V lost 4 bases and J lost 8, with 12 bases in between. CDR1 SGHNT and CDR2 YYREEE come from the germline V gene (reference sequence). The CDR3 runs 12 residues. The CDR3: CASSRDRKEAFF. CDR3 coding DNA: TGTGCCAGCAGCCGGGATCGAAAGGAAGCTTTCTTT.

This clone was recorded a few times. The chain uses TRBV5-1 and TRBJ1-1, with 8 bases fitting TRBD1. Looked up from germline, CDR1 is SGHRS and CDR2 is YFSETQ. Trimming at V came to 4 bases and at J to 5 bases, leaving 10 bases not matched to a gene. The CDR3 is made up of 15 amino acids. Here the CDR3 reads CASSKQGGGLTEAFF. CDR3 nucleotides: TGCGCCAGCAGCAAACAGGGGGGAGGACTTACTGAAGCTTTCTTT.

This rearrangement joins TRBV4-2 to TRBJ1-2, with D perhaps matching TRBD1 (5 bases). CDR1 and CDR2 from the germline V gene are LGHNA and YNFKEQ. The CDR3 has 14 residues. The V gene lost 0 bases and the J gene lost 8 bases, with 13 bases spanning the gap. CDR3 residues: CASSQDQGVGGYTF. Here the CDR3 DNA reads TGTGCCAGCAGCCAAGATCAAGGGGTCGGCGGCTACACCTTC.

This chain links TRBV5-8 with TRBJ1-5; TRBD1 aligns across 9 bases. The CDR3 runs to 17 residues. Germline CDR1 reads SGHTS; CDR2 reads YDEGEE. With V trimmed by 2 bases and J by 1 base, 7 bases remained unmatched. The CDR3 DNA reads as TGTGCCAGCAGCTTCCTAACCGGGACAGGGAGCAATCAGCCCCAGCATTTT. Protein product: CASSFLTGTGSNQPQHF.

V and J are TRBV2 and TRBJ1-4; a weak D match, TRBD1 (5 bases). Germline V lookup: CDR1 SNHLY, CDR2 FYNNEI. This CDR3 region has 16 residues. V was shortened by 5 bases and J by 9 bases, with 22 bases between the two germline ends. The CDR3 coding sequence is TGTGCCAGCAGTTCCCAATCCTCCGGGACTTTCCAAAAACTGTTTTTT. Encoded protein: CASSSQSSGTFQKLFF.

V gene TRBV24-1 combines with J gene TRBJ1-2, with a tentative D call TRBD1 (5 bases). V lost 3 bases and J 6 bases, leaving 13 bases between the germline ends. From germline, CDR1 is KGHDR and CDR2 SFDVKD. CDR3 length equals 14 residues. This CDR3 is CATSDPYAGDGYTF. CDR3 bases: TGTGCCACCAGTGATCCCTACGCGGGGGATGGCTACACCTTC.

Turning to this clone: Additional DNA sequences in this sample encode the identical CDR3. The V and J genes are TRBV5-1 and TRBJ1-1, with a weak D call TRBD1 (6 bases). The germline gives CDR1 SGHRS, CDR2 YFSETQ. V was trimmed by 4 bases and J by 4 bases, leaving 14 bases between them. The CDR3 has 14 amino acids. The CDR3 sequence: CASSPQGGGTEAFF. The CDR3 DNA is TGCGCCAGCAGCCCCCAGGGAGGGGGCACTGAAGCTTTCTTT.

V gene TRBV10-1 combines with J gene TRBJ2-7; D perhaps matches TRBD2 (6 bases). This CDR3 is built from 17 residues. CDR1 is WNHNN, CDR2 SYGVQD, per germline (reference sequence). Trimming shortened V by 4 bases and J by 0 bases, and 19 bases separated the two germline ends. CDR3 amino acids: CASSAGTQRRDSYEQYF. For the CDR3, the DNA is TGCGCCAGCAGTGCAGGGACTCAAAGAAGGGACTCCTACGAGCAGTACTTC.

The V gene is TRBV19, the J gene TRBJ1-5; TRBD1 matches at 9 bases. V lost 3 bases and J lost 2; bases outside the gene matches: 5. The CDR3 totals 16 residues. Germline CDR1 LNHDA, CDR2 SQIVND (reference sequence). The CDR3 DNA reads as TGTGCCAGTAGTATCACACAGGGGGCTGGCAATCAGCCCCAGCATTTT. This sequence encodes CASSITQGAGNQPQHF.

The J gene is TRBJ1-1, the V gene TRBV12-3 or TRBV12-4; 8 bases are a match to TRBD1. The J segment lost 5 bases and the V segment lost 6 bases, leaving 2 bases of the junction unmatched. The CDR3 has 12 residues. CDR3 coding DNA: TGTGCCAGCAGGAGACAGGGGACTGAAGCTTTCTTT. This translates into CASRRQGTEAFF.

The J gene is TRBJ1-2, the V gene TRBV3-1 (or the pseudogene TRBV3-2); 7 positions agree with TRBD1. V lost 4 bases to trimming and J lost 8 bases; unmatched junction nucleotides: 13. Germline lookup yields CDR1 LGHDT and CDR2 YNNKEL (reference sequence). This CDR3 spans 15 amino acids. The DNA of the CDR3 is TGTGCCAGCAGCCCCACGGGACAGATTACCCTCGGCTACACCTTC. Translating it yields CASSPTGQITLGYTF.

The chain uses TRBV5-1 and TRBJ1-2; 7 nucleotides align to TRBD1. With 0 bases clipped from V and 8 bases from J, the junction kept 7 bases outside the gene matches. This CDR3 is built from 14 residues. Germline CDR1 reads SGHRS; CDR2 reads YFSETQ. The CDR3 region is CASSLADRVGGYTF. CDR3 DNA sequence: TGCGCCAGCAGCTTGGCAGACAGGGTCGGGGGCTACACCTTC.

Here the CDR3 reads CASSLPGQGYEQYF. The CDR3 DNA is TGTGCCAGCAGCTTACCGGGACAGGGCTACGAGCAGTACTTC. The rearrangement uses TRBV7-9 and TRBJ2-7; 9 bases align to TRBD1. The V gene end was trimmed by 2 bases and the J gene end by 3 bases; junction bases not matched to a gene: 2. CDR3 length: 14 residues. The germline CDR1 and CDR2 sequences are SEHNR and FQNEAQ (reference sequence).

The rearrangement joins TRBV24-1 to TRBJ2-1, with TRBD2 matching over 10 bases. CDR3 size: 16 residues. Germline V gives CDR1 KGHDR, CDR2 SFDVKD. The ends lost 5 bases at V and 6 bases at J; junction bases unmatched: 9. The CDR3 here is CATSGGSGGPLNEQFF. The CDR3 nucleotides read TGTGCCACCAGTGGGGGTAGCGGGGGGCCCCTCAATGAGCAGTTCTTC.

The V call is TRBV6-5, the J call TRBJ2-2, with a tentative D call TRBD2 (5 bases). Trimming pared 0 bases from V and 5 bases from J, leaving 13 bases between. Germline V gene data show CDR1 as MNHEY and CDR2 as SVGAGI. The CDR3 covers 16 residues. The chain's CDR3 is CASSYSPTGGTGELFF. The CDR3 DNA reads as TGTGCCAGCAGTTACTCCCCTACTGGAGGTACCGGGGAGCTGTTTTTT.

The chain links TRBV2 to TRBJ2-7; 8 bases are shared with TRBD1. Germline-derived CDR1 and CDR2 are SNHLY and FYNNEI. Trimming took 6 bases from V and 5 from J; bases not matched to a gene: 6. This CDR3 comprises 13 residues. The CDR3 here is CASSDRGADEQYF. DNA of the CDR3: TGTGCCAGCAGCGACAGGGGCGCGGACGAGCAGTACTTC.